The 5 T cell receptor beta chains below all came from one sample that was sequenced in a study of cytomegalovirus exposure and HLA in healthy donors. With 60 Vbeta and 13 Jbeta primers, the PCR was carried out. Repertoires were generated with immunoSEQ multiplex PCR, while TCRdb's copy carries only in-frame clones and drops some. The table shows tens of thousands of clones, with around 68% occurring only once. Sequenced: PBMCs. These receptors were collected from a woman between 40 and 55 years old in good health and CMV-seropositive.

This clone turned up a few times. V and J are TRBV5-6 and TRBJ1-2; maybe TRBD1 (5 bases). Germline CDR1 SGHDT, CDR2 YYEEEE. The CDR3 is 13 residues long. Trimming removed 5 bases from V and 3 bases from J, with 11 bases in between. The CDR3 spells CASSAEGDYGYTF. As DNA, the CDR3 is TGTGCCAGCAGTGCCGAAGGGGACTATGGCTACACCTTC.

This chain links TRBV6-1 with TRBJ2-7; the D is unclear. Germline V gene lookup returns CDR1 MNHNS and CDR2 SASEGT. The CDR3 spans 11 residues. Trimming left V 4 bases short and J 3 bases short, with 4 bases between. The CDR3 region is CASSVIYEQYF. Here the CDR3 DNA reads TGTGCCAGCAGTGTCATCTACGAGCAGTACTTC.

This clone was observed a single time. The chain employs TRBV4-1 and TRBJ2-5; the match to TRBD2 covers 8 bases. CDR1 is MGHRA and CDR2 is YSYEKL in the germline V gene. The CDR3 runs to 17 residues. The trim removed 0 bases at V and 5 bases at J, leaving 11 bases unmatched. CDR3 protein: CASSQDLRAGGWETQYF. The CDR3 nucleotides read TGCGCCAGCAGCCAAGATCTTAGGGCGGGAGGTTGGGAGACCCAGTACTTC.

The rearrangement joins TRBV2 to TRBJ1-5; TRBD1 might be the D (5 bases). With 4 bases removed from V and 5 bases from J, the gap between germline ends came to 6 bases. Looked up from germline, CDR1 is SNHLY and CDR2 is FYNNEI. The CDR3 covers 12 residues. CDR3 residues: CASSAGDQPQHF. The CDR3 nucleotides read TGTGCCAGCAGTGCGGGGGATCAGCCCCAGCATTTT.

The sample holds a few counts of this clone. This chain connects TRBV15 to TRBJ1-3; D is undetermined. Trimming removed 0 bases from V and 6 bases from J, with 15 bases in between. Germline CDR1 and CDR2: LNHNV and YYDKDF (reference sequence). This CDR3 region has 16 residues. CDR3 in DNA: TGTGCCACCAGCAGAGAATGGCAGGCAGTTGAAAACACCATATATTTT. Its translation is CATSREWQAVENTIYF.